This T cell receptor (beta chain) was sequenced in a study of technical replicates of blood from a handful of donors. This CDR3 is built from 15 residues. CDR1 is SGDLS and CDR2 is YYNGEE in the germline V gene. After removal of 4 bases from V and 2 bases from J, the junction contained 7 bases not matched to a gene. TCRdb's table, derived via immunoSEQ multiplex PCR, lists solely in-frame clones and lacks some. The sample carries tens of thousands of clones, 90% to 95% recorded once. The TCR originated in a human donor in good health. Input material: T cells isolated from PBMCs. V usage is TRBV9 and J usage is TRBJ1-2; TRBD1 matches at 8 bases. CDR3 nucleotide sequence: TGTGCCAGCAGCCTCACAGGGGGTCACAACTATGGCTACACCTTC. It encodes CASSLTGGHNYGYTF.